This T cell receptor (beta chain) was obtained from a study of T cell repertoires in cytomegalovirus infection. Germline assignment: CDR1 DFQATT and CDR2 SNEGSKA (reference sequence). This CDR3 is 16 amino acids long. Unmatched junction bases numbered 9, after V lost 1 base and J lost 5 bases. This clonotype was seen more than once but under ten times. TCRdb independently ran MiXCR on the reads; one entry per CDR3 protein. This table has around 630,000 distinct CDR3 sequences, 20% to 25% appearing once. V gene TRBV20-1 combines with J gene TRBJ2-1, with TRBD2 matching over 9 bases. Specimen: CD8+ T cells from PBMCs. This TCR came from a human donor in good health (CMV status not recorded). Some clones in this sample may be carry-over from other donors' samples. For the CDR3, the DNA is TGCAGTGCTAGAGCCGAAGCGGGGGGACCTGACAATGAGCAGTTCTTC. Residues: CSARAEAGGPDNEQFF.